This record covers a single TCR beta chain. Its antigen is still unknown. The CDR3 runs to 11 residues. Germline assignment: CDR1 SNHLY and CDR2 FYNNEI. V dropped 6 bases and J dropped 2 bases, with 2 bases sitting between them. These data originate in a study of blood T cells in healthy people across ages. Notes on the study in general: Strong correlation existed between TCR beta diversity and naive T cell percentage.

The people who gave samples were healthy Caucasians from Russia, aged 6 to 90. Through a sample-barcoded 5' primer and a J-beta primer mix, a second PCR was run for roughly 6 to 11 cycles. Sequencing yielded, for each sample, at least 3 million paired-end reads carrying CDR3. A single record per CDR3 protein comes from TCRdb applying MiXCR to the 5' RACE reads. The sample records some 670,000 distinct CDR3 sequences, 52% being singletons. The TCR was taken from a woman over 75 in good health. The V and J genes are TRBV2 and TRBJ1-3; no firm D call. Sequencing used blood. CDR3 amino acids: CASRAGNTIYF. In DNA form, the CDR3 reads TGTGCCAGCAGGGCTGGAAACACCATATATTTT.